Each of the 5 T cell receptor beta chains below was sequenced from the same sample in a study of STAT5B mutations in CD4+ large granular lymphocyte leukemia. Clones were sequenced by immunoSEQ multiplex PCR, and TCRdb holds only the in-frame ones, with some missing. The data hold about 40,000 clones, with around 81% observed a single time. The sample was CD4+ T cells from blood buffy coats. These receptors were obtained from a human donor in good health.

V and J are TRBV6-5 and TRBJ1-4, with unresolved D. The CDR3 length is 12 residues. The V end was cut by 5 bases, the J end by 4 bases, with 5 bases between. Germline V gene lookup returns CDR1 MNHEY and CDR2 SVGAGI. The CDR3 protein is CASSLSNEKLFF. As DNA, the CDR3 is TGTGCCAGCAGTCTGAGTAATGAAAAACTGTTTTTT.

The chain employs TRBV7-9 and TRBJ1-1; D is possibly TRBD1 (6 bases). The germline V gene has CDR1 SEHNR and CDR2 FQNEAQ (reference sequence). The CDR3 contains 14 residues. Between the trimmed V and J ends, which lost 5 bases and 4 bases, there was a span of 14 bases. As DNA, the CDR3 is TGTGCCAGCAGCCCACGGGACACCTTCACTGAAGCTTTCTTT. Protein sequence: CASSPRDTFTEAFF.

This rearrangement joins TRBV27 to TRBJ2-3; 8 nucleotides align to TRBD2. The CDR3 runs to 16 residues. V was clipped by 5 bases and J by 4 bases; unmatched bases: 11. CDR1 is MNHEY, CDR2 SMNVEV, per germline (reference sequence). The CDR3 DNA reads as TGTGCCAGCAGTCCACCGGGACTAGTTCAGGCAGATACGCAGTATTTT. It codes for CASSPPGLVQADTQYF.

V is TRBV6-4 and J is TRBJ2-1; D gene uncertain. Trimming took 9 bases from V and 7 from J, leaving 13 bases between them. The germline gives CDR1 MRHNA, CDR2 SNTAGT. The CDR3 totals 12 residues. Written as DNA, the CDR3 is TGTGCCAGAAGACCCAAGAAGAATGAGCAGTTCTTC. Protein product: CARRPKKNEQFF.

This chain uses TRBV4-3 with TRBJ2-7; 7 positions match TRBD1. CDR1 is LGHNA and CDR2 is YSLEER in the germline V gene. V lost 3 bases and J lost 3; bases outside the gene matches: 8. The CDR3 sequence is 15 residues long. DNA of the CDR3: TGCGCCAGCAGCCACTCGGACAGGTTCATCTACGAGCAGTACTTC. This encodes CASSHSDRFIYEQYF.